Presented here are 25 T cell receptor beta chains from one specimen sequenced in a study of cytomegalovirus exposure and HLA in healthy donors. Primers included in the PCR were 60 Vbeta and 13 Jbeta primers. The repertoire was sequenced with immunoSEQ multiplex PCR; TCRdb's copy has only in-frame clones and lacks some. This table has over 100,000 clones, about 70% appearing once. Sample: PBMCs. Source of these receptors: a young man in good health and CMV-seropositive.

The chain carries TRBV28 and TRBJ1-2; 7 bases line up with TRBD1. V was clipped by 4 bases and J by 6 bases; unmatched bases: 8. The CDR3 runs to 14 residues. Germline V gene data show CDR1 as MDHEN and CDR2 as SYDVKM. The CDR3 DNA sequence: TGTGCCAGCAGTTCCAGGGGGTGGCCGCATGGCTACACCTTC. Translation gives CASSSRGWPHGYTF.

The V gene is TRBV4-1, the J gene TRBJ1-1, with 9 bases fitting TRBD1. The CDR3 is made up of 20 amino acids. V shed 4 bases and J 5 bases; nucleotides not matched to a gene: 23. Germline lookup yields CDR1 MGHRA and CDR2 YSYEKL. For the CDR3, the DNA is TGCGCCAGCAGCCCTAAAAAATGGAAACAGGGGGCGCGGGGATTTACTGAAGCTTTCTTT. It codes for CASSPKKWKQGARGFTEAFF.

The chain combines TRBV5-1 with TRBJ1-1, with TRBD1 matching 10 bases. The germline V gene encodes CDR1 SGHRS and CDR2 YFSETQ. Germline trimming cut 3 bases from V and 3 bases from J; bases unmatched to any gene: 5. CDR3 length: 15 amino acids. In nucleotides, the CDR3 is TGCGCCAGCAGCTCTAGACAGGGGGCGGACACTGAAGCTTTCTTT. It specifies CASSSRQGADTEAFF.

The gene calls are TRBV19 and TRBJ2-3; TRBD2 matches at 12 bases. Germline assignment: CDR1 LNHDA and CDR2 SQIVND (reference sequence). The CDR3 runs to 18 residues. Trimming took 3 bases from V and 2 from J; bases not matched to a gene: 9. This chain's CDR3 is CASSIGLAGGLVTDTQYF. DNA for the CDR3: TGTGCCAGTAGTATCGGCCTAGCGGGGGGGCTTGTCACAGATACGCAGTATTTT.

The gene calls are TRBV25-1 and TRBJ1-2; a possible D gene is TRBD1 (6 bases). Per the germline V gene, CDR1 is MGHDK and CDR2 is SYGVNS. Trimming took off 8 bases at V and 1 base at J, with 14 bases between the two ends. The CDR3 length is 14 residues. This CDR3 reads CASSPHRVNYGYTF. Here the CDR3 DNA reads TGTGCCAGCTCCCCTCACAGGGTTAACTATGGCTACACCTTC.

The chain is built from TRBV5-1 and TRBJ1-2, with TRBD1 matching over 7 bases. V gave up 5 bases and J gave up 4 bases; unmatched junction bases: 5. This CDR3 has 13 amino acids. Germline V gene data show CDR1 as SGHRS and CDR2 as YFSETQ. CDR3 region: CASRETGSYGYTF. In nucleotides, the CDR3 is TGCGCCAGCAGAGAGACAGGGAGCTATGGCTACACCTTC.

The rearrangement uses TRBV7-2 and TRBJ2-5; TRBD2 matches 13 bases. Per the germline V gene, CDR1 is SGHTA and CDR2 is FQGNSA. The junction had 8 bases not matched to a gene; V was cut back by 4 bases and J by 0 bases. The length of the CDR3 is 18 residues. CDR3 DNA sequence: TGTGCCAGCAGCTCACTACTAGCGGGAGGGCGGTACCAAGAGACCCAGTACTTC. Translated, it gives CASSSLLAGGRYQETQYF.

J is TRBJ1-4 and V is TRBV19; 8 nucleotides line up with TRBD1. V was pared by 7 bases and J by 8 bases, with 12 bases of the junction left unmatched. Germline assignment: CDR1 LNHDA and CDR2 SQIVND (reference sequence). The CDR3 covers 15 residues. The CDR3 protein is CASTLKTGGSEKLFF. DNA for the CDR3: TGTGCCAGTACTCTCAAAACAGGGGGGTCAGAAAAACTGTTTTTT.

This clone was observed a few times. V and J are TRBV7-2 and TRBJ1-1, with D unclear. The germline V gene encodes CDR1 SGHTA and CDR2 FQGNSA. The CDR3 has 16 amino acids. Deletions cut 5 bases from V and 2 bases from J, with 18 bases between. The CDR3 reads CASSPRASTFNTEAFF. In nucleotides, the CDR3 is TGTGCCAGCAGCCCGCGGGCCTCGACATTCAACACTGAAGCTTTCTTT.

The rearrangement uses TRBV19 and TRBJ2-7; possibly TRBD1 for D (6 bases). This CDR3 contains 16 residues. The V end was cut by 9 bases, the J end by 5 bases, with 26 bases between. Looked up from germline, CDR1 is LNHDA and CDR2 is SQIVND (reference sequence). CDR3 loop: CASERSHLRGSHEQYF. The CDR3 nucleotides read TGTGCCAGCGAACGTTCACATCTCAGGGGTTCCCACGAGCAGTACTTC.

The V call is TRBV30, the J call TRBJ1-1; 7 nucleotides line up with TRBD1. The V gene end was trimmed by 0 bases and the J gene end by 9 bases; junction bases not matched to a gene: 4. The CDR3 extends over 12 amino acids. Germline V gene lookup returns CDR1 GTSNPN and CDR2 SVGIG (reference sequence). The CDR3 DNA is TGTGCCTGGAGTGTAGGACAGGCTAAAGCTTTCTTT. Protein: CAWSVGQAKAFF.

Notes on this clone: This sample includes further DNA sequences coding for the same CDR3. The V and J genes are TRBV5-1 and TRBJ1-2; 10 bases fit TRBD1. V shed 4 bases, J shed 4 bases, and the junction held 4 bases outside the gene matches. Germline V gene lookup returns CDR1 SGHRS and CDR2 YFSETQ. The CDR3 consists of 14 residues. DNA of the CDR3: TGCGCCAGCAGCCCCCGGGACAGGGGCTATGGCTACACCTTC. Its protein product is CASSPRDRGYGYTF.

V gene TRBV19 combines with J gene TRBJ1-1; 7 nucleotides line up with TRBD1. Germline lookup yields CDR1 LNHDA and CDR2 SQIVND (reference sequence). Losses at the gene ends were 5 bases for V and 1 base for J; bases not matched to a gene: 7. The CDR3 consists of 15 residues. In DNA, the CDR3 is TGTGCCAGTAGTTTCCGACAGGGAAGGAACACTGAAGCTTTCTTT. This sequence encodes CASSFRQGRNTEAFF.

This rearrangement joins TRBV11-3 to TRBJ1-4; the match to TRBD1 covers 7 bases. The J segment lost 10 bases and the V segment lost 0 bases, leaving 2 bases of the junction unmatched. This CDR3 region has 13 residues. In germline, CDR1 is SGHNT, CDR2 YENEEA. The CDR3 DNA is TGTGCCAGCAGCTTAGATCAGGGGGGAAAACTGTTTTTT. The encoded protein is CASSLDQGGKLFF. The full variable domain, in which reference TRBV11-3 and TRBJ1-4 provide the parts outside the CDR3, is EAGVVQSPRYKIIEKKQPVAFWCNPISGHNTLYWYLQNLGQGPELLIRYENEEAVDDSQLPKDRFSAERLKGVDSTLKIQPAELGDSAVYLCASSLDQGGKLFFGSGTQLSVL.

This clone was seen a handful of times. V is TRBV27 and J is TRBJ1-2, with 10 bases fitting TRBD1. V lost 4 bases, J lost 0 bases, and 14 bases stayed unmatched. This CDR3 region has 19 residues. CDR1 MNHEY and CDR2 SMNVEV come from the germline V gene (reference sequence). As DNA, the CDR3 is TGTGCCAGCAGTTCGACAGGGGGCCTCTTGACGTCCGCTAACTATGGCTACACCTTC. This gives the protein CASSSTGGLLTSANYGYTF.

This chain connects TRBV5-8 to TRBJ2-3; D is possibly TRBD2 (6 bases). This CDR3 has 16 amino acids. The ends were cut back, 4 bases at V and 1 base at J, with 16 bases in the middle. CDR1 SGHTS and CDR2 YDEGEE come from the germline V gene. Here the CDR3 reads CASSPIAVQGTDTQYF. As DNA, the CDR3 is TGTGCCAGCAGCCCGATAGCGGTTCAAGGCACAGATACGCAGTATTTT.

The genes are TRBV27 and TRBJ2-5; 7 nucleotides match TRBD2. The CDR3 contains 12 residues. Germline CDR1 and CDR2: MNHEY and SMNVEV (reference sequence). Trimming at V came to 3 bases and at J to 13 bases, leaving 8 bases not matched to a gene. CDR3 in amino acids: CASSFAGLPMYF. As DNA, the CDR3 is TGTGCCAGCAGTTTCGCGGGACTACCGATGTACTTC.

The rearrangement joins TRBV28 to TRBJ2-7, with a possible D match to TRBD1 (5 bases). The germline CDR1 and CDR2 sequences are MDHEN and SYDVKM. V was clipped by 4 bases and J by 1 base, with 5 bases between them. The CDR3 consists of 12 residues. The CDR3 region is CASSSGSYEQYF. For the CDR3, the DNA is TGTGCCAGCAGTTCAGGGTCCTACGAGCAGTACTTC.

The chain recombines TRBV10-1 with TRBJ2-3, with 7 bases lining up with TRBD2. This CDR3 comprises 17 residues. CDR1 and CDR2 from the germline V gene are WNHNN and SYGVQD (reference sequence). The trim removed 3 bases at V and 0 bases at J, leaving 9 bases unmatched. The CDR3 sequence is CASSDPNAGLSTDTQYF. The DNA for the CDR3 is TGCGCCAGCAGTGACCCAAATGCGGGACTAAGCACAGATACGCAGTATTTT.

This clone was picked up one time. The rearrangement joins TRBV7-3 to TRBJ1-2; the match to TRBD1 covers 10 bases. There are 14 residues in the CDR3. The V gene's germline CDR1 is SGHTA and CDR2 FQGTGA. J gave up 6 bases and V 5 bases, and 6 bases lay outside the gene matches. The CDR3 here is CASSQGQGTHGYTF. As DNA, the CDR3 is TGTGCCAGCAGCCAGGGACAGGGGACGCATGGCTACACCTTC.

In this sample, this clone turned up a few times. This chain joins TRBV14 and TRBJ2-1; TRBD2 agrees at 9 bases. V lost 8 bases, J lost 0 bases, and 8 bases stayed unmatched. The CDR3 is 16 amino acids. Germline CDR1 and CDR2: SGHDN and FVKESK. This chain's CDR3 is CASGKEREDSYNEQFF. Written as DNA, the CDR3 is TGTGCCAGCGGTAAGGAGCGGGAGGACTCCTACAATGAGCAGTTCTTC.

The V call is TRBV27, the J call TRBJ1-1, with D hard to call. V lost 7 bases and J 6 bases, leaving 18 bases between the germline ends. Germline CDR1 is MNHEY and CDR2 is SMNVEV (reference sequence). The CDR3 sequence is 14 residues long. CDR3 protein: CASTPSAGSAEAFF. The CDR3 DNA follows: TGTGCCAGCACTCCGTCGGCGGGAAGTGCTGAAGCTTTCTTT.

V is TRBV4-1 and J is TRBJ2-2; D is possibly TRBD2 (6 bases). Germline V gene data show CDR1 as MGHRA and CDR2 as YSYEKL. The V end was cut by 8 bases, the J end by 4 bases, with 17 bases between. The CDR3 extends over 15 amino acids. The CDR3, as DNA: TGCGCCAGCTTGGGTTTAAGGGGAGGCACCGGGGAGCTGTTTTTT. Translating it yields CASLGLRGGTGELFF.

The genes are TRBV28 and TRBJ2-3; TRBD2 matches 7 bases. Germline lookup yields CDR1 MDHEN and CDR2 SYDVKM. With 2 bases clipped from V and 2 bases from J, the junction kept 4 bases outside the gene matches. This CDR3 is built from 15 residues. The CDR3 spells CASSLPRLATDTQYF. In DNA form, the CDR3 reads TGTGCCAGCAGTTTACCTCGACTAGCCACAGATACGCAGTATTTT.

CDR3 sequence: CASSLGSSIEAFF. DNA of the CDR3: TGCGCCAGCAGCTTGGGGAGTTCGATTGAAGCTTTCTTT. V and J are TRBV5-1 and TRBJ1-1; D unclear. The CDR3 consists of 13 residues. V was clipped by 0 bases and J by 7 bases, with 10 bases between them. Germline CDR1 is SGHRS and CDR2 is YFSETQ.